The 27 T cell receptor beta chains given below trace back to one sample, sequenced in a study of cytomegalovirus exposure and HLA in healthy donors. Both 60 Vbeta primers and 13 Jbeta primers went into the PCR. Profiling relied on immunoSEQ multiplex PCR, and the TCRdb table lists in-frame clones only, not all of them. The sample has about 170,000 clones, around 85% seen once; the top ten hold 2% to 2.5%. The sample consisted of PBMCs. The receptors derive from a male donor in good health and CMV-seronegative.

The CDR3 loop reads CASSFTGDMNTEAFF. In DNA, the CDR3 is TGTGCCAGCAGTTTTACAGGGGACATGAACACTGAAGCTTTCTTT. J is TRBJ1-1 and V is TRBV28; 7 nucleotides line up with TRBD1. The CDR3 runs to 15 residues. Trimming removed 3 bases from V and 0 bases from J; junction bases left unmatched: 4. CDR1 MDHEN and CDR2 SYDVKM come from the germline V gene.

The rearrangement uses TRBV5-4 and TRBJ1-1, with 7 bases lining up with TRBD1. J gave up 6 bases and V 2 bases, and 7 bases lay outside the gene matches. Per germline, CDR1 SGHNT and CDR2 YYREEE (reference sequence). The CDR3 extends over 14 amino acids. CDR3 in amino acids: CASSFPGQSAEAFF. The DNA of the CDR3 is TGTGCCAGCAGCTTCCCGGGACAGTCTGCTGAAGCTTTCTTT.

The V call is TRBV10-3, the J call TRBJ2-5; 9 nucleotides agree with TRBD1. V dropped 6 bases and J dropped 5; count of bases not matched to a gene: 7. Germline-derived CDR1 and CDR2 are ENHRY and SYGVKD. The CDR3 runs 14 residues. The CDR3 loop reads CAISRTGVAETQYF. CDR3 sequence (DNA): TGTGCCATCAGCCGGACAGGGGTGGCGGAGACCCAGTACTTC.

This chain uses TRBV6-1 with TRBJ1-2; perhaps TRBD1 as D (6 bases). Germline V gene lookup returns CDR1 MNHNS and CDR2 SASEGT. Trimming stripped 3 bases from V and 8 bases from J, with 13 bases between. The CDR3 is made up of 13 amino acids. CDR3 bases: TGTGCCAGCAGTGACGGGGGGACATACGGCTACACCTTC. It translates to CASSDGGTYGYTF.

The chain employs TRBV9 and TRBJ2-2; TRBD1 matches 9 bases. Germline values: CDR1 SGDLS, CDR2 YYNGEE. J lost 5 bases, V lost 0 bases, and 2 bases had no gene match. CDR3 length: 15 amino acids. The CDR3 DNA reads TGTGCCAGCAGCGTAGGGGACAGGGCGACCGGGGAGCTGTTTTTT. It codes for CASSVGDRATGELFF.

V gene TRBV10-3 combines with J gene TRBJ1-1, with 9 bases that match TRBD1. V dropped 4 bases and J dropped 4; count of bases not matched to a gene: 19. Germline-derived CDR1 and CDR2 are ENHRY and SYGVKD. The CDR3 is 19 residues long. CDR3 sequence reads: CAISGSGGQGLTGRTEAFF. CDR3 sequence (DNA): TGTGCCATCAGTGGGTCGGGAGGACAGGGGCTTACGGGACGCACTGAAGCTTTCTTT.

The rearrangement uses TRBV5-1 and TRBJ2-5; 8 bases are a match to TRBD2. Trimming cost V 1 base and J 5 bases; bases outside gene matches: 10. This CDR3 contains 16 residues. The germline V gene has CDR1 SGHRS and CDR2 YFSETQ. The CDR3 here is CASSLSSGGGRETQYF. The CDR3 nucleotides are TGCGCCAGCAGCTTGTCCAGCGGCGGGGGGAGGGAGACCCAGTACTTC.

This clone appeared a few times. The chain combines TRBV4-2 with TRBJ1-5, with 7 bases matching TRBD1. J gave up 5 bases and V 4 bases, and 8 bases lay outside the gene matches. This CDR3 has 15 residues. Germline CDR1 LGHNA, CDR2 YNFKEQ. The DNA for the CDR3 is TGTGCCAGCAGCCCCTCGGGCAGGGGGGATCAGCCCCAGCATTTT. Translation: CASSPSGRGDQPQHF.

CDR3 loop: CASGTTSTDTQYF. The CDR3 nucleotides read TGCGCCAGCGGGACAACAAGCACAGATACGCAGTATTTT. The chain joins TRBV10-1 to TRBJ2-3; tentatively, D is TRBD1 (6 bases). The germline V gene has CDR1 WNHNN and CDR2 SYGVQD (reference sequence). V lost 8 bases to trimming and J lost 0 bases, with 9 bases between them. The length of the CDR3 is 13 residues.

This sequence joins TRBV2 and TRBJ2-3, with a possible D match to TRBD2 (6 bases). This CDR3 is built from 14 residues. Deletions cut 5 bases from V and 2 bases from J, with 11 bases between. Germline assignment: CDR1 SNHLY and CDR2 FYNNEI. The chain's CDR3 is CASSPRGTTDTQYF. The CDR3, as DNA: TGTGCCAGCAGTCCACGGGGGACCACAGATACGCAGTATTTT. Supplemented by reference TRBV2 and TRBJ2-3, the full variable domain reads EPEVTQTPSHQVTQMGQEVILRCVPISNHLYFYWYRQILGQKVEFLVSFYNNEISEKSEIFDDQFSVERPDGSNFTLKIRSTKLEDSAMYFCASSPRGTTDTQYFGPGTRLTVL.

J is TRBJ1-6 and V is TRBV2; D not resolved. The germline CDR1 and CDR2 sequences are SNHLY and FYNNEI. The CDR3 spans 16 residues. The V end lost 6 bases, the J end lost 0 bases, and 12 bases lay between the germline ends. CDR3 DNA: TGTGCCAGCAGGCCCGACCGGAGCTCCTATAATTCACCCCTCCACTTT. This sequence encodes CASRPDRSSYNSPLHF.

The V and J genes are TRBV5-6 and TRBJ2-5; maybe TRBD1 (5 bases). The CDR3 spans 15 residues. V lost 0 bases and J 0 bases, leaving 9 bases between the germline ends. Germline CDR1 SGHDT, CDR2 YYEEEE. CDR3 in amino acids: CASSLVQEYQETQYF. CDR3 DNA: TGTGCCAGCAGCTTGGTACAGGAATACCAAGAGACCCAGTACTTC.

The chain links TRBV10-3 to TRBJ2-3; perhaps TRBD2 as D (9 bases). This CDR3 region has 12 residues. In germline, CDR1 is ENHRY, CDR2 SYGVKD. V was trimmed by 11 bases and J by 6 bases, leaving 15 bases between them. DNA for the CDR3: TGTGCCGTAGCGGGGGACAGGGATACGCAGTATTTT. This sequence encodes CAVAGDRDTQYF.

CDR3 in DNA: TGTGCCAGCAGCGTAGCTAAGACTAGCGGTACCGGGGAGCTGTTTTTT. Translation gives CASSVAKTSGTGELFF. V gene TRBV9 combines with J gene TRBJ2-2; the match to TRBD2 covers 9 bases. V lost 0 bases and J lost 5; bases outside the gene matches: 5. The CDR3 length is 16 residues. Germline CDR1 reads SGDLS; CDR2 reads YYNGEE.

The chain employs TRBV7-8 and TRBJ1-5; weak D call: TRBD1 (5 bases). The CDR3 loop spans 14 amino acids. CDR1 and CDR2 from the germline V gene are SGHVS and FQNEAQ. Trimming stripped 3 bases from V and 1 base from J, with 7 bases between. CDR3 nucleotides: TGTGCCAGCAGCTTGCGACAGAGCAATCAGCCCCAGCATTTT. This gives the protein CASSLRQSNQPQHF.

The chain recombines TRBV6-4 with TRBJ2-1; 11 bases align to TRBD1. Germline V lookup: CDR1 MRHNA, CDR2 SNTAGT. The CDR3 is 15 residues long. Trimming took 5 bases from V and 3 from J; bases not matched to a gene: 3. The CDR3 region has the DNA TGTGCCAGCAGTTCCGGGACAGGGGGCTACAATGAGCAGTTCTTC. Translation: CASSSGTGGYNEQFF.

This clone has a single count. V gene TRBV30 combines with J gene TRBJ2-2; 11 nucleotides align to TRBD2. From germline, CDR1 is GTSNPN and CDR2 SVGIG (reference sequence). After removal of 0 bases from V and 6 bases from J, the junction contained 12 bases not matched to a gene. The CDR3 is 18 amino acids. The CDR3 loop is CAWSVRGLAVLAPGELFF. In DNA form, the CDR3 reads TGTGCCTGGAGTGTACGGGGACTAGCGGTGCTCGCCCCCGGGGAGCTGTTTTTT. Full variable domain (remainder filled in from reference TRBV30 and TRBJ2-2): SQTIHQWPATLVQPVGSPLSLECTVEGTSNPNLYWYRQAAGRGLQLLFYSVGIGQISSEVPQNLSASRPQDRQFILSSKKLLLSDSGFYLCAWSVRGLAVLAPGELFFGEGSRLTVL.

The CDR3 DNA reads TGCGCCAGCAGCTTCGATGGCTCGTCCTACAATGAGCAGTTCTTC. Its translation: CASSFDGSSYNEQFF. The chain combines TRBV5-1 with TRBJ2-1, with D uncertain. The CDR3 is 15 residues long. Trimming took off 2 bases at V and 1 base at J, with 10 bases between the two ends. The germline CDR1 and CDR2 sequences are SGHRS and YFSETQ.

V is TRBV19 and J is TRBJ2-7; no reliable D call. From germline, CDR1 is LNHDA and CDR2 SQIVND (reference sequence). Between the trimmed V and J ends, which lost 2 bases and 5 bases, there was a span of 7 bases. The CDR3 contains 12 residues. The CDR3 DNA reads as TGTGCCAGTAGTATATCGGCGGACGAGCAGTACTTC. Encoded protein: CASSISADEQYF.

The chain couples TRBV2 to TRBJ1-5; D gene ambiguous. CDR1 and CDR2 (germline): SNHLY, FYNNEI. CDR3 length: 15 amino acids. V shed 4 bases and J shed 0 bases, with 10 bases lying between them. The CDR3, as DNA: TGTGCCAGCAGTGGAGGGTTGAGTAGCAATCAGCCCCAGCATTTT. Translating gives CASSGGLSSNQPQHF.

The chain has TRBV7-2 and TRBJ2-3, with TRBD2 as a possible D gene (5 bases). CDR1 SGHTA and CDR2 FQGNSA come from the germline V gene. With 1 base removed from V and 3 bases from J, the gap between germline ends came to 11 bases. This CDR3 region has 15 residues. DNA of the CDR3: TGTGCCAGCAGCTTAGAGGGCCGGGGAACAGATACGCAGTATTTT. It is translated as CASSLEGRGTDTQYF.

The chain employs TRBV5-4 and TRBJ2-5, with D perhaps TRBD2 (6 bases). Germline lookup yields CDR1 SGHNT and CDR2 YYREEE (reference sequence). V was clipped by 0 bases and J by 5 bases, with 11 bases between them. The CDR3 length is 14 residues. The CDR3 loop reads CASSLVEGLETQYF. In nucleotides, the CDR3 is TGTGCCAGCAGCTTGGTGGAGGGGCTCGAGACCCAGTACTTC.

The gene calls are TRBV5-1 and TRBJ2-1; 10 positions match TRBD2. The CDR3 is made up of 15 amino acids. V shed 2 bases, J shed 6 bases, and the junction held 5 bases outside the gene matches. Germline V lookup: CDR1 SGHRS, CDR2 YFSETQ. CDR3 sequence: CASSLSGGEVNEQFF. Written as DNA, the CDR3 is TGCGCCAGCAGCTTAAGCGGGGGGGAGGTCAATGAGCAGTTCTTC.

A note on this clone: Distinct nucleotide sequences in the sample also encode this CDR3. The chain uses TRBV19 and TRBJ1-5; TRBD1 matches 8 bases. CDR1 and CDR2 (germline): LNHDA, SQIVND (reference sequence). The ends lost 5 bases at V and 2 bases at J; junction bases unmatched: 2. The CDR3 covers 14 residues. This chain's CDR3 is CASSPGQGNQPQHF. The CDR3 bases are TGTGCCAGTAGTCCGGGACAGGGCAATCAGCCCCAGCATTTT.

The CDR3 reads CASSSGTINEKLFF. CDR3 bases: TGCGCCAGCAGCTCCGGGACTATTAATGAAAAACTGTTTTTT. The chain links TRBV5-1 to TRBJ1-4, with D perhaps matching TRBD1 (5 bases). Trimming removed 3 bases at V and 4 bases at J, with 10 bases between. Germline CDR1 and CDR2: SGHRS and YFSETQ. The CDR3 loop spans 14 amino acids.

The J gene is TRBJ2-2, the V gene TRBV6-1; weak D call: TRBD1 (6 bases). CDR1 is MNHNS, CDR2 SASEGT, per germline. V was trimmed by 6 bases and J by 5 bases, leaving 13 bases between them. This CDR3 comprises 14 residues. The CDR3 DNA reads TGTGCCAGCAGCCAGGGGCGGAGTACCGGGGAGCTGTTTTTT. Amino acids: CASSQGRSTGELFF.

This clone has a handful of counts. V gene TRBV6-6 combines with J gene TRBJ1-5; no clear D. CDR3 length: 14 amino acids. The V gene lost 6 bases and the J gene lost 2 bases, with 11 bases spanning the gap. Per germline, CDR1 MNHNY and CDR2 SVGAGI (reference sequence). The CDR3 DNA is TGTGCCAGCAGAAGACAATCAGGCAATCAGCCCCAGCATTTT. Its translation: CASRRQSGNQPQHF.